This TCR beta chain originates from a study of shared clonotypes between healthy human individuals. An assay was performed, and its level was deep. Clones were read by immunoSEQ multiplex PCR, and TCRdb kept only the in-frame ones, dropping some. This sample carries 400,000 to 600,000 clones, around 79% of them seen once, and the ten largest clones take roughly an eighth. Germline loops: CDR1 LNHDA, CDR2 SQIVND (reference sequence). V gave up 2 bases and J gave up 5 bases, with 19 bases separating them. This CDR3 has 17 amino acids. Donors comprised healthy HIV-negative adults lacking recent acute infections or vaccinations. Adult Caucasians living in Nashville, Tennessee made up all of the donors.

V usage is TRBV19 and J usage is TRBJ1-5; tentative D call: TRBD1 (6 bases). Sequenced sample: PBMCs. The sequence was obtained from a woman aged 40-49 years in good health. Some clones in this sample may be carry-over from other donors' samples. CDR3 in amino acids: CASSIRQEEGQDQPQHF. The DNA of the CDR3 is TGTGCCAGTAGTATACGACAGGAAGAAGGGCAGGATCAGCCCCAGCATTTT. The variable domain in full, completed from reference TRBV19 and TRBJ1-5, reads DGGITQSPKYLFRKEGQNVTLSCEQNLNHDAMYWYRQDPGQGLRLIYYSQIVNDFQKGDIAEGYSVSREKKESFPLTVTSAQKNPTAFYLCASSIRQEEGQDQPQHFGDGTRLSIL.